Below are 2 T cell receptor beta chains sequenced from a single sample in a study of T cell repertoires in ileal Crohn's disease. The assay was immunoSEQ multiplex PCR, and TCRdb's table has in-frame clones only and misses some. The table lists 9,500 to 15,000 clones, 82% of them singletons, with roughly a tenth in the top ten. Documented time point: neoterminal ileum biopsy at postoperative endoscopy, about 6 months after surgery. The sample taken for sequencing was ileal tissue. Receptor source: an adult with Crohn's disease.

The chain joins TRBV10-1 to TRBJ2-1; D possibly corresponds to TRBD2 (5 bases). CDR3 size: 16 residues. Germline V gene lookup returns CDR1 WNHNN and CDR2 SYGVQD (reference sequence). The V and J ends lost 5 bases and 0 bases respectively, with 14 bases between them. CDR3 region: CASSLLALSSYNEQFF. CDR3 DNA sequence: TGCGCCAGCAGTCTGCTAGCTTTAAGCTCCTACAATGAGCAGTTCTTC.

In DNA, the CDR3 is TGTGCTAGTGGCTTAGCGGGAGAAGAGACCCAGTACTTC. Encoded protein: CASGLAGEETQYF. The V gene is TRBV12-5, the J gene TRBJ2-5; the match to TRBD2 covers 9 bases. Germline assignment: CDR1 LGHNT and CDR2 FRNRAP. V was pared by 6 bases and J by 3 bases, with 2 bases of the junction left unmatched. The CDR3 sequence is 13 residues long.